Sequencing of this TCR beta chain was carried out in a study of blood T cell repertoires in COVID-19. The CDR3 loop spans 13 amino acids. The J segment lost 5 bases and the V segment lost 7 bases, leaving 6 bases of the junction unmatched. The germline V gene encodes CDR1 SNHLY and CDR2 FYNNEI. The protocol was immunoSEQ multiplex PCR, while the TCRdb copy is restricted to in-frame clones and leaves out a portion. This table holds fewer than 25,000 clones, about 90% found once. The chain uses TRBV2 and TRBJ1-1; 8 bases agree with TRBD1. The TCR sequence derives from a human donor with active COVID-19. The donor label of this sample is uncertain. The sample comprised peripheral blood. The CDR3 region is CASTTGAQTEAFF. For the CDR3, the DNA is TGTGCCAGCACGACAGGGGCGCAAACTGAAGCTTTCTTT. The variable domain in full, completed from reference TRBV2 and TRBJ1-1, reads EPEVTQTPSHQVTQMGQEVILRCVPISNHLYFYWYRQILGQKVEFLVSFYNNEISEKSEIFDDQFSVERPDGSNFTLKIRSTKLEDSAMYFCASTTGAQTEAFFGQGTRLTVV.